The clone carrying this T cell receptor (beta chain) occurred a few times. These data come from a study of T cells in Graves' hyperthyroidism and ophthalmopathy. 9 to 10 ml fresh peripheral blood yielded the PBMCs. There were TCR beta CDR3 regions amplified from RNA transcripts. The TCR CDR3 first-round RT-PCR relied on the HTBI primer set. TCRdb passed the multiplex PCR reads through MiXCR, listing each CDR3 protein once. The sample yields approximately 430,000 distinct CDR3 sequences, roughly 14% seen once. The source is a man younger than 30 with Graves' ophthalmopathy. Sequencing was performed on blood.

The CDR3 sequence is CASSEFVAGGDYEQYF. DNA for the CDR3: TGTGCCAGCAGTGAGTTTGTAGCGGGAGGGGACTACGAGCAGTACTTC. The chain has TRBV2 and TRBJ2-7; 11 nucleotides match TRBD2. This CDR3 region has 16 residues. Unmatched junction bases numbered 7, after V lost 3 bases and J lost 3 bases. Germline V CDR1 and CDR2: SNHLY, FYNNEI.